This record covers a single T cell receptor (beta chain). The antigen is unknown. The sample belongs to a study of identifying expanded T cells in peripheral blood. Study-wide results and limits: Variance in clone template counts between approximately two-week samples significantly increased with total template count across all healthy donors.

Germline trimming cut 5 bases from V and 4 bases from J; bases unmatched to any gene: 8. The CDR3 sequence is 15 residues long. Germline V gene lookup returns CDR1 MDHEN and CDR2 SYDVKM. Produced via immunoSEQ multiplex PCR; TCRdb's table is partial and in-frame only. The sample carries 55,000 to 75,000 clones, more than 75% recorded once. Healthy donors had no documented immune events, such as infections, while sampled. Sequenced input: blood. The V gene is TRBV28, the J gene TRBJ2-3; TRBD2 matches at 8 bases. This clonotype was sampled from a person between 18 and 70 years old in good health. The CDR3 DNA reads as TGTGCCAGCAGTCCTCGTTCTAGCGGGTCAGATACGCAGTATTTT. Protein product: CASSPRSSGSDTQYF.